This is a list of T cell receptor beta chains from one sample in a study of CD8+ T cells in alopecia areata. Measured with immunoSEQ multiplex PCR; TCRdb has only the in-frame clones, and not every one. The data contain 95,000 to 100,000 clones, roughly three fifths of them singletons. The sample consisted of CD8+ T cells sorted from blood, taken at week 4, from a patient treated with tofacitinib. The origin of the receptors is a human donor with alopecia areata. Both conserved end residues are part of each CDR3. D genes are given only for firm matches. The listing skips clone size in some rows; elsewhere it reads once, few, many or a size class.

V	length	D	size	J	DNA	CDR3
TRBV28	13	-	-	TRBJ2-7	TGTGCCAGCAGTTTAGTGGGCTCCTACGAGCAGTACTTC	CASSLVGSYEQYF
TRBV4-3	15	-	-	TRBJ2-5	TGCGCCAGCAGCCAAGAGGCAGGGAAACAAGAGACCCAGTACTTC	CASSQEAGKQETQYF
TRBV28	13	-	-	TRBJ1-2	TGTGCCAGCAGTTTGAGAGCAGTTTCGGGCTACACCTTC	CASSLRAVSGYTF
TRBV29-1	15	TRBD1	few	TRBJ2-1	TGCAGCGTTGAGGGGGGGGACAGGGCTTACAATGAGCAGTTCTTC	CSVEGGDRAYNEQFF
TRBV7-9	14	-	few	TRBJ2-3	TGTGCCAGCAGCCGTAGCGACAGCACAGATACGCAGTATTTT	CASSRSDSTDTQYF
TRBV5-6	19	TRBD2	-	TRBJ2-3	TGTGCCAGCAGCCCGGGACTAGCGGGAGTACCCTCGAGCACAGATACGCAGTATTTT	CASSPGLAGVPSSTDTQYF
TRBV10-3	16	TRBD1	-	TRBJ2-5	TGTGCCATCAGTGAGGCGGGACAGGCGCTTGGAGAGACCCAGTACTTC	CAISEAGQALGETQYF
TRBV4-1	15	-	-	TRBJ2-3	TGCGCCAGCAGCCGATCGGGTGCTAGCACAGATACGCAGTATTTT	CASSRSGASTDTQYF
TRBV29-1	15	-	-	TRBJ2-7	TGCAGCGTTGAAGATAACAGGGACGCCTCCTACGAGCAGTACTTC	CSVEDNRDASYEQYF
TRBV11-2	15	TRBD1	-	TRBJ2-2	TGTGCCAGCAGCTTCCCGTTACAGGGGATCGGGGAGCTGTTTTTT	CASSFPLQGIGELFF
TRBV7-9	14	-	once	TRBJ1-5	TGTGCCAGCAGCTTAGATGCTAGCAATCAGCCCCAGCATTTT	CASSLDASNQPQHF
TRBV2	16	TRBD2	-	TRBJ2-3	TGTGCCAGCAGTGAAGGGGAGCGGGAGTACTCAGATACGCAGTATTTT	CASSEGEREYSDTQYF
TRBV5-1	14	TRBD1	-	TRBJ2-7	TGCGCCAGCAGCTTGGGACAGGGGGCTAACGAGCAGTACTTC	CASSLGQGANEQYF
TRBV7-8	17	-	-	TRBJ2-3	TGTGCCAGCAGCTACTCCCCCGGAGTTTTTCGCACAGATACGCAGTATTTT	CASSYSPGVFRTDTQYF
TRBV19	15	-	-	TRBJ2-1	TGTGCCAGTAGTAAACTAGCAAACTCCTACAATGAGCAGTTCTTC	CASSKLANSYNEQFF
TRBV25-1	14	-	few	TRBJ2-1	TGTGCCAGCAGTGGGGAGACAGTCTACAATGAGCAGTTCTTC	CASSGETVYNEQFF
TRBV9	15	-	-	TRBJ1-2	TGTGCCAGCAGCGTAGGTCAGGAGCGCAACTATGGCTACACCTTC	CASSVGQERNYGYTF
TRBV27	13	TRBD1	-	TRBJ2-2	TGTGCCAGCAGTCCCACAGGGGCCGGGGAGCTGTTTTTT	CASSPTGAGELFF
TRBV2	15	TRBD2	-	TRBJ2-1	TGTGCCAGCAGTGGAACTAGCGGGGGGTACAATGAGCAGTTCTTC	CASSGTSGGYNEQFF
TRBV29-1	15	TRBD1	-	TRBJ1-2	TGCAGCGTTGAAGATCGGACAGGGGGCTGGTATGGCTACACCTTC	CSVEDRTGGWYGYTF
TRBV4-1	15	-	-	TRBJ2-1	TGCGCCAGCAGCCAAGGGAGGGCCGGGAACAATGAGCAGTTCTTC	CASSQGRAGNNEQFF
TRBV5-6	16	-	-	TRBJ1-2	TGTGCCAGCAGCCTGGGGGCCACCGCCAGGGACTATGGCTACACCTTC	CASSLGATARDYGYTF
TRBV7-9	17	-	few	TRBJ2-1	TGTGCCAGCAGCCCCGTCTACCCACGGGAGAGACACAATGAGCAGTTCTTC	CASSPVYPRERHNEQFF
TRBV6-1	14	-	-	TRBJ2-1	TGTGGCGGATCACGGGACATAACTAACAATGAGCAGTTCTTC	CGGSRDITNNEQFF
TRBV25-1	11	-	-	TRBJ2-5	TGTGCCACCCGGATGGGAGAGACCCAGTACTTC	CATRMGETQYF
TRBV29-1	12	-	-	TRBJ1-2	TGCAGCGTTGAGATGTCAGATTATGGCTACACCTTC	CSVEMSDYGYTF
TRBV6-5	14	TRBD2	-	TRBJ2-1	TGTGCCAGCAGTTTCACTAGCGGGAGTTATGAGCAGTTCTTC	CASSFTSGSYEQFF
TRBV12-5	15	-	-	TRBJ2-2	TGTGCTAGTGGTTTGGTAGACACGAACACCGGGGAGCTGTTTTTT	CASGLVDTNTGELFF
TRBV29-1	13	TRBD1	few	TRBJ1-2	TGCAGCGTGGACCCCGGGACAGAATATGGCTACACCTTC	CSVDPGTEYGYTF
TRBV27	15	TRBD2	few	TRBJ2-5	TGTGCCAGCAGTCATAGCCGGGGGGTCGGGGAGACCCAGTACTTC	CASSHSRGVGETQYF
TRBV13	14	-	few	TRBJ1-2	TGTGCCAGCAGCTTAGAAGGGGTTCTGGAGGGCTACACCTTC	CASSLEGVLEGYTF
TRBV27	16	TRBD2	few	TRBJ2-1	TGTGCCAGCAGACGACTAGCGCCTACCCCCCACAATGAGCAGTTCTTC	CASRRLAPTPHNEQFF
TRBV30	14	TRBD2	-	TRBJ2-1	TGTGCCTGGGTCCTAGCGGGAAGATACAATGAGCAGTTCTTC	CAWVLAGRYNEQFF
TRBV7-9	15	TRBD1	-	TRBJ1-4	TGTGCCAGCAGCTTACCGACAGGGGATAATGAAAAACTGTTTTTT	CASSLPTGDNEKLFF
TRBV27	15	-	-	TRBJ1-2	TGTGCCAGCACCTTCCGGGTCGCGGGGGGCGAAGGCTACACCTTC	CASTFRVAGGEGYTF
TRBV20-1	11	-	-	TRBJ2-1	TGCAGTGCCACCCCATCGTGGGAGCAGTTCTTC	CSATPSWEQFF
TRBV2	16	-	many	TRBJ2-7	TGTGCCAGCAGTGAAAGTCTGGGGCAGGGGGGACGCGAGCAGTACTTC	CASSESLGQGGREQYF
TRBV5-4	14	-	-	TRBJ2-5	TGTGCCAGCAGCTTTCGTGGTGGGGACGAGACCCAGTACTTC	CASSFRGGDETQYF
TRBV27	14	-	-	TRBJ2-7	TGTGCCAGCAGTCTCCAGGGGACTGGATACGAGCAGTACTTC	CASSLQGTGYEQYF
TRBV29-1	15	TRBD1	-	TRBJ2-2	TGCAGCGCCGATATGGGGACAGGGATTGCCGGGGAGCTGTTTTTT	CSADMGTGIAGELFF